One sample yielded the 19 T cell receptor beta chains listed below, sequenced in a study of blood T cell repertoires in COVID-19. The data were produced by immunoSEQ multiplex PCR, yet TCRdb's version contains in-frame clones alone and is incomplete. Counted here are roughly 360,000 clones, roughly 90% occurring once; the ten biggest clones make up over 0.9%. Sample: PBMCs or T cells enriched from blood (not recorded which). The receptors originated from a woman under 40 with acute COVID-19.

About this clone: Other DNA sequences in the sample encode the same CDR3. This chain links TRBV7-9 with TRBJ2-7, with D tentatively TRBD1 (5 bases). The V and J ends lost 2 bases and 4 bases respectively, with 6 bases between them. Germline CDR1 SEHNR, CDR2 FQNEAQ (reference sequence). This CDR3 comprises 12 residues. The DNA for the CDR3 is TGTGCCAGCAGCTTACAGGGATACGAGCAGTACTTC. Translated, it gives CASSLQGYEQYF.

Only a few counts were recorded for this clone. The chain links TRBV7-9 to TRBJ2-7; TRBD1 matches 7 bases. The ends lost 4 bases at V and 3 bases at J; junction bases unmatched: 9. Germline CDR1 SEHNR, CDR2 FQNEAQ (reference sequence). The CDR3 length is 15 residues. The CDR3 loop is CASSSRRGTDYEQYF. Written as DNA, the CDR3 is TGTGCCAGCAGCTCGAGGCGAGGGACAGACTACGAGCAGTACTTC.

The chain combines TRBV2 with TRBJ1-2; a possible D gene is TRBD1 (6 bases). Trimming cost V 4 bases and J 2 bases, with 14 bases left between them. The CDR3 is 15 residues long. The germline gives CDR1 SNHLY, CDR2 FYNNEI. This CDR3 reads CASSGGRARNYGYTF. The CDR3 DNA is TGTGCCAGCAGTGGGGGGCGGGCGCGCAACTATGGCTACACCTTC.

This clone was observed a single time. The rearrangement joins TRBV9 to TRBJ2-2; D is possibly TRBD2 (5 bases). Germline assignment: CDR1 SGDLS and CDR2 YYNGEE. V was clipped by 2 bases and J by 6 bases, with 14 bases between them. This CDR3 region has 15 residues. The CDR3 reads CASSVSGKSAGELFF. The CDR3 DNA is TGTGCCAGCAGCGTCTCGGGGAAGTCGGCCGGGGAGCTGTTTTTT.

The table lists this clone with a few counts. This chain links TRBV27 with TRBJ1-6, with a possible D match to TRBD1 (5 bases). Trimming shortened V by 4 bases and J by 10 bases, and 8 bases separated the two germline ends. Germline loops: CDR1 MNHEY, CDR2 SMNVEV (reference sequence). CDR3 length: 12 amino acids. This CDR3 reads CASSWAGSPLHF. CDR3 DNA: TGTGCCAGCAGTTGGGCAGGGTCACCCCTCCACTTT.

The J gene is TRBJ1-2, the V gene TRBV29-1; 8 nucleotides line up with TRBD1. The CDR3 length is 15 residues. The V gene's germline CDR1 is SQVTM and CDR2 ANQGSEA. J gave up 4 bases and V 4 bases, and 11 bases lay outside the gene matches. CDR3 DNA sequence: TGCAGCGTTGCCGCCCCGACAGGGGTAACCTATGGCTACACCTTC. Its protein product is CSVAAPTGVTYGYTF.

J is TRBJ2-2 and V is TRBV13; 8 nucleotides agree with TRBD1. J gave up 4 bases and V 5 bases, and 9 bases lay outside the gene matches. The germline gives CDR1 PRHDT, CDR2 FYEKMQ (reference sequence). CDR3 size: 16 residues. CDR3 coding DNA: TGTGCCAGCAGCCCGCAGGGGGCGCGTGGCACCGGGGAGCTGTTTTTT. Encoded protein: CASSPQGARGTGELFF.

The gene calls are TRBV24-1 and TRBJ2-7; 7 bases agree with TRBD1. Germline V gene lookup returns CDR1 KGHDR and CDR2 SFDVKD. CDR3 length equals 15 residues. Losses at the gene ends were 7 bases for V and 1 base for J; bases not matched to a gene: 9. CDR3 bases: TGTGCCACCAGCCAGGGGGTGACGGAATCCTACGAGCAGTACTTC. Residues: CATSQGVTESYEQYF.

This chain connects TRBV5-1 to TRBJ2-1; 11 nucleotides agree with TRBD2. After removal of 5 bases from V and 0 bases from J, the junction contained 10 bases not matched to a gene. The germline gives CDR1 SGHRS, CDR2 YFSETQ. There are 18 residues in the CDR3. CDR3 amino acids: CASSATSGVLSSYNEQFF. The CDR3 DNA reads TGCGCCAGCAGTGCGACTAGCGGGGTCCTTAGCTCCTACAATGAGCAGTTCTTC. The full variable domain, in which reference TRBV5-1 and TRBJ2-1 provide the parts outside the CDR3, is KAGVTQTPRYLIKTRGQQVTLSCSPISGHRSVSWYQQTPGQGLQFLFEYFSETQRNKGNFPGRFSGRQFSNSRSEMNVSTLELGDSALYLCASSATSGVLSSYNEQFFGPGTRLTVL.

On this clone: Other DNA sequences from this sample encode an identical CDR3 as well. The V gene is TRBV7-2, the J gene TRBJ2-3, with 7 bases aligning to TRBD2. Germline V gives CDR1 SGHTA, CDR2 FQGNSA. The CDR3 spans 16 residues. Germline trimming cut 1 base from V and 1 base from J; bases unmatched to any gene: 5. CDR3 bases: TGTGCCAGCAGCTTAGGCGGTCTAGCGGGCACAGATACGCAGTATTTT. Encoded protein: CASSLGGLAGTDTQYF.

V usage is TRBV7-6 and J usage is TRBJ2-2; 13 positions agree with TRBD2. Germline lookup yields CDR1 SGHVS and CDR2 FNYEAQ. Losses at the gene ends were 1 base for V and 0 bases for J; bases not matched to a gene: 8. The CDR3 sequence is 20 residues long. The CDR3 DNA is TGTGCCAGCAGCTTAGGGACTGGACTAGCGGGGGCGACGAACACCGGGGAGCTGTTTTTT. It is translated as CASSLGTGLAGATNTGELFF.

This clone was observed a handful of times. The rearrangement uses TRBV3-1 (or the pseudogene TRBV3-2) and TRBJ1-2, with D unresolved. Trimming shortened V by 5 bases and J by 8 bases, and 9 bases separated the two germline ends. Germline CDR1 LGHDT, CDR2 YNNKEL (reference sequence). The CDR3 contains 11 residues. CDR3 DNA sequence: TGTGCCAGCAGCTCCCCCCTAGGCTACACCTTC. Its protein is CASSSPLGYTF.

The rearrangement links TRBV4-3 to TRBJ2-1; D might be TRBD1 (6 bases). This CDR3 has 17 residues. CDR1 LGHNA and CDR2 YSLEER come from the germline V gene. V lost 1 base and J lost 7, with 20 bases in between. In DNA form, the CDR3 reads TGCGCCAGCAGCCAAGTACACCAGGGGTTGGGAAGAAATGAGCAGTTCTTC. It encodes CASSQVHQGLGRNEQFF.

The rearrangement links TRBV7-2 to TRBJ1-2; D remains ambiguous. V was cut by 1 base and J by 4 bases, with 7 bases left in between. The CDR3 is 13 amino acids. The germline gives CDR1 SGHTA, CDR2 FQGNSA. CDR3 sequence (DNA): TGTGCCAGCAGCTTAGTAGTCGGCTATGGCTACACCTTC. Its protein is CASSLVVGYGYTF.

The chain recombines TRBV7-3 with TRBJ2-5, with TRBD2 as a possible D gene (7 bases). Trimming pared 4 bases from V and 7 bases from J, leaving 16 bases between. CDR1 is SGHTA, CDR2 FQGTGA, per germline. This CDR3 has 14 residues. The CDR3 DNA reads TGTGCCAGCAGCTCCCAGGGGCGGGGGACGACCCAGTACTTC. Translated, it gives CASSSQGRGTTQYF.

The count of this clone is one. The J gene is TRBJ2-1, the V gene TRBV7-2, with 7 bases fitting TRBD2. Germline trimming cut 0 bases from V and 3 bases from J; bases unmatched to any gene: 11. CDR3 length equals 18 residues. Germline CDR1 and CDR2: SGHTA and FQGNSA. The DNA for the CDR3 is TGTGCCAGCAGCTTAGCAGAAACTCGGACTAGTTACTACAATGAGCAGTTCTTC. This encodes CASSLAETRTSYYNEQFF.

The chain's CDR3 is CASNLAGSNQPQHF. The CDR3, as DNA: TGTGCCAGTAACCTTGCGGGAAGCAATCAGCCCCAGCATTTT. The chain couples TRBV6-5 to TRBJ1-5; D is uncertain. This CDR3 is built from 14 residues. V was pared by 9 bases and J by 1 base, with 13 bases between. The V gene's germline CDR1 is MNHEY and CDR2 SVGAGI.

This CDR3 is CSVDRENTIYF. In DNA form, the CDR3 reads TGCAGCGTTGACAGGGAAAACACCATATATTTT. The chain recombines TRBV29-1 with TRBJ1-3; weak D call: TRBD1 (5 bases). Germline lookup yields CDR1 SQVTM and CDR2 ANQGSEA. The germline V and J ends were trimmed by 3 bases and 6 bases, with 6 bases remaining between them. The CDR3 runs 11 residues.

V usage is TRBV5-6 and J usage is TRBJ2-3, with D possibly being TRBD2 (5 bases). Per the germline V gene, CDR1 is SGHDT and CDR2 is YYEEEE. The CDR3 spans 15 residues. V was clipped by 2 bases and J by 2 bases, with 12 bases between them. The CDR3 protein is CASSFGAVLTDTQYF. The CDR3 DNA sequence: TGTGCCAGCAGCTTCGGAGCGGTCCTCACAGATACGCAGTATTTT.